The 24 T cell receptor beta chains below were found in one sample sequenced in a study of CD8 T cells in Susac syndrome. With random hexamers, about 0.45 to 1 ug RNA was reverse transcribed. TCRdb ran MiXCR on the immunoSEQ multiplex PCR reads and lists one entry per CDR3 protein. This table holds about 26,000 distinct CDR3 sequences, 94% found once. The sample taken for sequencing was CD8+ T cells from PBMCs. These TCRs come from a human donor in good health.

J is TRBJ2-7 and V is TRBV3-1; weak D call: TRBD1 (7 bases). This CDR3 comprises 14 residues. V was shortened by 4 bases and J by 12 bases, with 22 bases between the two germline ends. From germline, CDR1 is LGHDT and CDR2 YNNKEL (reference sequence). CDR3 protein: CASSPPGQGGPRYF. In DNA form, the CDR3 reads TGTGCCAGCAGCCCGCCTGGGCAGGGGGGACCTCGGTACTTC.

The rearrangement joins TRBV7-9 to TRBJ1-1; D not certain. From germline, CDR1 is SEHNR and CDR2 FQNEAQ (reference sequence). V was trimmed by 5 bases and J by 1 base, leaving 17 bases between them. The CDR3 runs 16 residues. The CDR3 nucleotides are TGTGCCAGCAGCCCCACGGGGATGGAGGGGAACACTGAAGCTTTCTTT. Translating gives CASSPTGMEGNTEAFF.

The CDR3 region is CASSYSKRPGITGELFF. The CDR3 DNA sequence: TGTGCCAGCAGTTACTCGAAGAGGCCAGGGATCACCGGGGAGCTGTTTTTT. The rearrangement uses TRBV6-5 and TRBJ2-2; D is perhaps TRBD1 (5 bases). The CDR3 spans 17 residues. Trimming removed 0 bases at V and 4 bases at J, with 15 bases between. Germline V gene lookup returns CDR1 MNHEY and CDR2 SVGAGI.

On this clonotype: At one of its ends the junction is not consistent with the germline gene, which may arise from a read error. This chain uses TRBV7-9 with TRBJ1-1; D may be TRBD1 (5 bases). CDR1 is SEHNR and CDR2 is FQNEAQ in the germline V gene (reference sequence). The length of the CDR3 is 13 residues. The CDR3 sequence is CASGFDGATEAFF. The CDR3 nucleotides read TGTGCCAGCGGCTTCGATGGGGCCACTGAAGCTTTCTTT.

The gene calls are TRBV2 and TRBJ2-1, with 8 bases fitting TRBD1. The germline gives CDR1 SNHLY, CDR2 FYNNEI. Unmatched junction bases numbered 13, after V lost 7 bases and J lost 8 bases. The CDR3 length is 15 residues. Here the CDR3 reads CASNSGTGLWDEQFF. CDR3 bases: TGTGCCAGCAATTCCGGGACAGGCCTCTGGGATGAGCAGTTCTTC.

This clonotype appeared a single time. This chain links TRBV12-5 with TRBJ2-3; weak D call: TRBD1 (6 bases). With 8 bases removed from V and 14 bases from J, the gap between germline ends came to 26 bases. The CDR3 consists of 14 residues. The germline V gene encodes CDR1 LGHNT and CDR2 FRNRAP. CDR3 region: CASSGTRDGNIGYF. The CDR3 DNA sequence: TGTGCTAGTAGTGGGACACGGGACGGAAACATCGGGTATTTT.

The chain recombines TRBV2 with TRBJ2-7; the match to TRBD1 covers 9 bases. Germline V gene lookup returns CDR1 SNHLY and CDR2 FYNNEI. Losses at the gene ends were 6 bases for V and 0 bases for J; bases not matched to a gene: 12. The CDR3 spans 17 residues. The CDR3 is CASSPVGGTGSSYEQYF. In DNA form, the CDR3 reads TGTGCCAGCAGCCCAGTGGGGGGGACAGGGAGCTCCTACGAGCAGTACTTC.

The chain carries TRBV11-2 and TRBJ2-7; 7 positions agree with TRBD1. CDR3 length: 15 amino acids. CDR1 and CDR2 from the germline V gene are SGHAT and FQNNGV. The V gene end was trimmed by 0 bases and the J gene end by 5 bases; junction bases not matched to a gene: 7. In nucleotides, the CDR3 is TGTGCCAGCAGCTTAGACGCGACAGGGATGGACGAGCAGTACTTC. As protein: CASSLDATGMDEQYF.

The CDR3 DNA reads as TGCGCCAGCAGCTTGGTAGGGGCACGTTTCGAAGCTTTCTTT. Amino acids: CASSLVGARFEAFF. The chain joins TRBV5-1 to TRBJ1-1; a weak D match, TRBD1 (5 bases). The germline gives CDR1 SGHRS, CDR2 YFSETQ. V lost 0 bases to trimming and J lost 8 bases, with 14 bases between them. The CDR3 length is 14 residues.

The chain uses TRBV7-8 and TRBJ1-5; TRBD1 matches 7 bases. With 1 base clipped from V and 9 bases from J, the junction kept 9 bases outside the gene matches. Germline CDR1 reads SGHVS; CDR2 reads FQNEAQ. CDR3 length equals 15 residues. The CDR3 here is CASSLERAGGRPQHF. The DNA of the CDR3 is TGTGCCAGCAGCTTAGAAAGGGCAGGGGGAAGGCCCCAGCATTTT.

This rearrangement joins TRBV4-1 to TRBJ1-5; D gene unclear. This CDR3 has 13 residues. Looked up from germline, CDR1 is MGHRA and CDR2 is YSYEKL. Trimming stripped 0 bases from V and 6 bases from J, with 6 bases between. CDR3 coding DNA: TGCGCCAGCAGCCAAGAGAGAGGTCAGCCCCAGCATTTT. Translating gives CASSQERGQPQHF.

This chain joins TRBV21-1 and TRBJ1-1; no DNA check was done on the table's D call, TRBD1. TRBV21-1 is reported as a pseudogene. CDR3 length equals 17 residues. The CDR3 DNA reads TGTGCCAGCAGCAGGGCCGGGACAGGGGAAATGAACACTGAAGCTTTCTTT. Translation: CASSRAGTGEMNTEAFF.

The rearrangement links TRBV6-2 or TRBV6-3 to TRBJ1-5; possibly TRBD1 for D (5 bases). Germline loops: CDR1 MNHEY, CDR2 SVGEGT. V dropped 8 bases and J dropped 7 bases, with 12 bases sitting between them. The length of the CDR3 is 12 residues. The CDR3 region is CASGGGYQPQHF. In nucleotides, the CDR3 is TGTGCCAGCGGCGGGGGGTACCAGCCCCAGCATTTT.

In its sample, this clonotype was seen a few times. The chain recombines TRBV20-1 with TRBJ1-5, with a tentative D call TRBD1 (6 bases). V gave up 6 bases and J gave up 6 bases, with 15 bases separating them. This CDR3 region has 13 residues. In germline, CDR1 is DFQATT, CDR2 SNEGSKA (reference sequence). The CDR3 DNA follows: TGCAGTGCCCGTTGGGGGGCAGGTCAGCCCCAGCATTTT. This encodes CSARWGAGQPQHF.

The rearrangement joins TRBV6-5 to TRBJ1-2, with D possibly matching TRBD1 (5 bases). The CDR3 runs to 12 residues. Germline values: CDR1 MNHEY, CDR2 SVGAGI. Trimming pared 2 bases from V and 10 bases from J, leaving 11 bases between. The CDR3 region has the DNA TGTGCCAGCAGTTACGGCAGGGTCAACTACACCTTC. Translating gives CASSYGRVNYTF.

The V and J genes are TRBV24-1 and TRBJ1-1, with 11 nucleotides matching TRBD1. The germline V gene encodes CDR1 KGHDR and CDR2 SFDVKD. The CDR3 consists of 19 residues. V lost 3 bases, J lost 0 bases, and 11 bases stayed unmatched. CDR3 in DNA: TGTGCCACCAGTGATCCACCCCGGGACAGGGGGATAATGAACACTGAAGCTTTCTTT. Amino acid sequence: CATSDPPRDRGIMNTEAFF.

The chain couples TRBV19 to TRBJ1-1, with 8 bases lining up with TRBD1. V trimming: 3 bases; J trimming: 0 bases; junction bases outside the gene matches: 9. The germline gives CDR1 LNHDA, CDR2 SQIVND (reference sequence). This CDR3 is 17 amino acids long. For the CDR3, the DNA is TGTGCCAGTAGTATTGGGACAGGAAGATCCATGAACACTGAAGCTTTCTTT. Its translation: CASSIGTGRSMNTEAFF.

The chain combines TRBV3-1 with TRBJ2-3; D is unclear. V was cut by 4 bases and J by 6 bases, with 17 bases left in between. Germline CDR1 reads LGHDT; CDR2 reads YNNKEL (reference sequence). The CDR3 totals 15 residues. CDR3 amino acids: CASSPSWPIKDTQYF. As DNA, the CDR3 is TGTGCCAGCAGCCCATCATGGCCCATCAAGGATACGCAGTATTTT.

This clonotype was recorded only once. V is TRBV5-6 and J is TRBJ2-1; D gene unclear. Germline-derived CDR1 and CDR2 are SGHDT and YYEEEE. V was trimmed by 0 bases and J by 0 bases, leaving 7 bases between them. The CDR3 is 15 amino acids. CDR3: CASSLDSSSYNEQFF. The CDR3 bases are TGTGCCAGCAGCTTGGACAGTAGCTCCTACAATGAGCAGTTCTTC.

This clonotype was recorded only once. The V gene is TRBV3-1, the J gene TRBJ2-7, with D possibly being TRBD1 (5 bases). Germline V lookup: CDR1 LGHDT, CDR2 YNNKEL (reference sequence). V was pared by 3 bases and J by 1 base, with 16 bases between. This CDR3 is built from 16 residues. The chain's CDR3 is CASSQGQVLLSYEQYF. CDR3 bases: TGTGCCAGCAGCCAGGGGCAGGTTCTACTTTCCTACGAGCAGTACTTC.

The chain is built from TRBV7-9 and TRBJ1-2; 12 nucleotides line up with TRBD1. The trim removed 5 bases at V and 4 bases at J, leaving 11 bases unmatched. Germline CDR1 SEHNR, CDR2 FQNEAQ (reference sequence). The CDR3 is made up of 17 amino acids. The CDR3 reads CASSNQGGTGGSYGYTF. For the CDR3, the DNA is TGTGCCAGCAGCAACCAAGGGGGGACAGGGGGCAGCTATGGCTACACCTTC.

CDR3 residues: CASRVAFF. In nucleotides, the CDR3 is TGTGCCAGCAGGGTAGCTTTCTTT. The chain combines TRBV27 with TRBJ1-1; D not certain. The V gene's germline CDR1 is MNHEY and CDR2 SMNVEV (reference sequence). The CDR3 totals 8 residues. V gave up 6 bases and J gave up 10 bases, with 3 bases separating them.

The rearrangement uses TRBV9 and TRBJ1-3; no clear D. Trimming removed 4 bases at V and 4 bases at J, with 15 bases between. The CDR3 is 15 amino acids. Germline CDR1 and CDR2: SGDLS and YYNGEE. In nucleotides, the CDR3 is TGTGCCAGCAGCCTTGACGGGTTGGAAGGAAACACCATATATTTT. Amino acid sequence: CASSLDGLEGNTIYF.

This clonotype appeared a single time. This chain connects TRBV9 to TRBJ2-2, with TRBD2 matching 9 bases. Unmatched junction bases numbered 14, after V lost 4 bases and J lost 7 bases. CDR3 length: 17 residues. Per germline, CDR1 SGDLS and CDR2 YYNGEE. The CDR3 spells CASSPPGVAGEDGELFF. In nucleotides, the CDR3 is TGTGCCAGCAGCCCCCCCGGGGTAGCGGGGGAGGACGGGGAGCTGTTTTTT.